Detailed here is one TCR beta chain. Its antigen is still unknown. This sample is drawn from a study of T cells after yellow fever vaccination. Study context: It was SMART-Seq v4 Ultra Low Input that prepared the fractions with low cell numbers.

The study's findings and limits: Detected again after the booster were most primary-vaccination clones, at 95% to 98% CD4 and more than 70% CD8. Bulk-population clonotypes that are abundant could appear as contaminants in FACS-sorted repertoires.

This CDR3 is 13 amino acids long. CDR1 is SEHNR and CDR2 is FQNEAQ in the germline V gene (reference sequence). The germline V and J ends were trimmed by 5 bases and 5 bases, with 13 bases remaining between them. TCR cDNA was made by 5'RACE template switching, adding a universal primer site and UMIs. TCRdb fed the 5' RACE reads into MiXCR, producing one record per CDR3 protein. The sample carries around 310,000 distinct CDR3 sequences, 8.7% recorded once. The material was PBMCs, obtained on the day of the first yellow fever vaccination. The chain combines TRBV7-9 with TRBJ2-7; D gene ambiguous. This sequence originates from a man aged 18 to 30 who received the YFV17D yellow fever vaccine. In nucleotides, the CDR3 is TGTGCCAGCAGCCTTCCTCTTTTCGACGAGCAGTACTTC. Its protein product is CASSLPLFDEQYF.